The entry below gives a single TCR beta chain sequence along with its context. What it recognizes is unknown. Germline CDR1 reads SGDLS; CDR2 reads YYNGEE. After removal of 0 bases from V and 1 base from J, the junction contained 4 bases not matched to a gene. The CDR3 loop spans 16 amino acids. CD8 cells classed as naive were CD45RO-negative and positively selected for CCR7, excluding terminally differentiated effector memory CD45RA+ cells. The record originates from a study of shared clonotypes between healthy human individuals. Study conclusions and caveats: The study drew on few donors, limiting represented genetic and exposure-history diversity. Naive subsets usually exceeded memory subsets in estimated richness.

Sequencing was at deep level. For every subset, genomic DNA was evenly distributed across several immunoSEQ plates. Measured with immunoSEQ multiplex PCR; TCRdb has only the in-frame clones, and not every one. This table holds some 2 million clones, less than 95% found once. The TCR originated in a man aged 18-30 years in good health. This sequence joins TRBV9 and TRBJ1-3; 7 bases line up with TRBD1. The material sequenced was naive CD8+ T cells sorted from blood. CDR3 residues: CASSVVAGGSGNTIYF. CDR3 bases: TGTGCCAGCAGCGTAGTGGCAGGGGGATCTGGAAACACCATATATTTT. Full variable domain (outside the CDR3, taken from reference TRBV9 and TRBJ1-3): DSGVTQTPKHLITATGQRVTLRCSPRSGDLSVYWYQQSLDQGLQFLIQYYNGEERAKGNILERFSAQQFPDLHSELNLSSLELGDSALYFCASSVVAGGSGNTIYFGEGSWLTVV.